This passage covers 5 T cell receptor beta chains from one sample sequenced in a study of shared clonotypes between healthy human individuals. Clones were sequenced by immunoSEQ multiplex PCR, and TCRdb holds only the in-frame ones, with some missing. The sample carries approximately 980,000 clones, 76% recorded once. The sample was memory CD4+ T cells sorted from blood. Subset in this sample: CD45RA-negative fraction. These receptors all stem from a man younger than 35 in good health.

V gene TRBV10-3 combines with J gene TRBJ2-5; TRBD1 matches at 7 bases. The CDR3 has 12 amino acids. Trimming took 8 bases from V and 4 from J; bases not matched to a gene: 4. Per germline, CDR1 ENHRY and CDR2 SYGVKD. Written as DNA, the CDR3 is TGTGCCATCGGGACAGACCGAGAGACCCAGTACTTC. This translates into CAIGTDRETQYF.

This clone was seen only once. Written as DNA, the CDR3 is TGCGCCAGCAGCCCCGGACTAGCGGGGGCCTCGTACGAGCAGTACTTC. It translates to CASSPGLAGASYEQYF. The V call is TRBV5-1, the J call TRBJ2-7; 13 nucleotides line up with TRBD2. J was trimmed by 4 bases and V by 4 bases; bases with no gene match: 8. Germline CDR1 and CDR2: SGHRS and YFSETQ. The CDR3 loop spans 16 amino acids. Supplemented by reference TRBV5-1 and TRBJ2-7, the full variable domain reads KAGVTQTPRYLIKTRGQQVTLSCSPISGHRSVSWYQQTPGQGLQFLFEYFSETQRNKGNFPGRFSGRQFSNSRSEMNVSTLELGDSALYLCASSPGLAGASYEQYFGPGTRLTVT.

This clone was recorded once. This sequence joins TRBV6-4 and TRBJ1-3; D uncertain. V dropped 7 bases and J dropped 0 bases, with 10 bases sitting between them. Looked up from germline, CDR1 is MRHNA and CDR2 is SNTAGT. The CDR3 consists of 14 residues. CDR3 coding DNA: TGTGCCAGCACCCGCGGTTTCTCTGGAAACACCATATATTTT. This translates into CASTRGFSGNTIYF.

V and J are TRBV6-5 and TRBJ2-1; 9 nucleotides match TRBD1. The CDR3 loop spans 14 amino acids. V was clipped by 5 bases and J by 9 bases; unmatched bases: 8. From germline, CDR1 is MNHEY and CDR2 SVGAGI. The CDR3 loop reads CASSPLDRGSEQFF. As DNA, the CDR3 is TGTGCCAGCAGTCCGTTGGACAGGGGTAGTGAGCAGTTCTTC.

This clone was seen once. This CDR3 is also generated by other DNA sequences in the sample. The chain carries TRBV7-9 and TRBJ1-1; 7 bases are shared with TRBD1. The CDR3 length is 14 residues. J lost 0 bases, V lost 5 bases, and 3 bases had no gene match. In germline, CDR1 is SEHNR, CDR2 FQNEAQ (reference sequence). CDR3 protein: CASSRTGMNTEAFF. As DNA, the CDR3 is TGTGCCAGCAGCCGGACAGGCATGAACACTGAAGCTTTCTTT.